This entry features one T cell receptor beta chain sequence. Its antigen is unidentified. TCRdb ran MiXCR on the PCR reads and lists one entry per CDR3 protein. The sample lists about half a million distinct CDR3 sequences, about 25% occurring once. Trimming removed 5 bases from V and 2 bases from J, with 13 bases in between. The CDR3 loop spans 15 amino acids. Germline loops: CDR1 LNHDA, CDR2 SQIVND (reference sequence). The data were taken from a study of molecular identifiers for immune sequencing clone quantification. General study points: Jurkat TCR RNA spiked in from one cell (amid over 850,000 naive cells) was reportedly detectable.

Investigators produced naive CD8 libraries from around 20,000 to 1,000,000 sorted cells, drawing on 10%, 30% or 50% RNA. Sorting was used to obtain naive CD8 T cells (CD8+CD4-CCR7+CD45RA+). The sequenced sample consisted of naive CD8+ T cells from blood, with Jurkat cell RNA spiked in. The subset is: FACS-sorted CD8+CD4-CCR7+CD45RA+ naive T cells. This receptor was identified in a human donor in good health. Some libraries in this study had Jurkat cell RNA spiked in. The V and J genes are TRBV19 and TRBJ1-5; D ambiguous. CDR3 loop: CASSPNGLGNQPQHF. The CDR3 DNA follows: TGTGCCAGTAGTCCCAACGGGCTGGGCAATCAGCCCCAGCATTTT.